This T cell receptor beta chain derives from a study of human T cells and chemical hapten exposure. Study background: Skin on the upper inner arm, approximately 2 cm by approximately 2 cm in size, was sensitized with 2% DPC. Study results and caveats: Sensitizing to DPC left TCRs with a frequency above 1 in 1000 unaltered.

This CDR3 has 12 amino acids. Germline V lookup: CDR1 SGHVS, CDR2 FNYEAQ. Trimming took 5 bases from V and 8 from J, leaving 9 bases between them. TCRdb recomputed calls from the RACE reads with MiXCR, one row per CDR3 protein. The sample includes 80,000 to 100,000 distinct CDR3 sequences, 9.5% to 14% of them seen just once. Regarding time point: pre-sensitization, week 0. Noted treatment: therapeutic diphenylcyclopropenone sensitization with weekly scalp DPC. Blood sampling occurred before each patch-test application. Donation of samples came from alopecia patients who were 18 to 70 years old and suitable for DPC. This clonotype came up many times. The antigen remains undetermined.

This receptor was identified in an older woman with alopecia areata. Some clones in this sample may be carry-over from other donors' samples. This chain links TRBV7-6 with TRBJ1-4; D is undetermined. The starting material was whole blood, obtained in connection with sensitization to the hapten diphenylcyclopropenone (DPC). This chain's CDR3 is CASSRSREKLFF. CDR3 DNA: TGTGCCAGCAGCCGAAGCCGGGAAAAACTGTTTTTT.